This TCR beta chain stems from a study of control samples from healthy donors and cancer patients. V lost 2 bases and J lost 13, with 12 bases in between. Per germline, CDR1 MNHNS and CDR2 SASEGT. The CDR3 is made up of 12 amino acids. This clone was recorded once. Only in-frame clones appear in the TCRdb table, and some are missing; sequencing was by immunoSEQ multiplex PCR. The data hold about 71,000 clones, with about nine tenths observed a single time. The sequence was obtained from a man between 60 and 75 years old with lung cancer. The sample was PBMCs. The chain employs TRBV6-1 and TRBJ1-5, with D perhaps matching TRBD1 (6 bases). The CDR3 DNA follows: TGTGCCAGCAGTGAAATGGGACATCGACAGCATTTT. It yields the protein CASSEMGHRQHF.